Listed below are T cell receptor beta chains from one sample, sequenced in a study of blood T cell repertoires in COVID-19. The method was immunoSEQ multiplex PCR; TCRdb's version includes in-frame clones alone and lacks a portion of them. The sample shows about 70,000 clones, roughly 88% of them seen only once. Material: peripheral blood. These receptors were collected from a woman in her sixties or seventies with acute or convalescent COVID-19. CDR3s include the opening cysteine and the closing phenylalanine or tryptophan. The order of the fields is D gene, V gene, CDR3 protein. The D gene is left open where the match is weak.

d_gene: TRBD1; v_gene: TRBV5-1; CDR3aa: CASSLEGTGVGSPLHF
d_gene: TRBD1; v_gene: TRBV4-1; CDR3aa: CASSETGTNTGELFF
d_gene: TRBD2; v_gene: TRBV28; CDR3aa: CASSSKSGGPSLVEQFF
d_gene: TRBD1; v_gene: TRBV7-2; CDR3aa: CASSSFTGGDYGYTF
d_gene: -; v_gene: TRBV3-1/TRBV3-2; CDR3aa: CASSLVGGTEAFF
d_gene: TRBD2; v_gene: TRBV19; CDR3aa: CASSRLAGPTGYYNEQFF
d_gene: TRBD2; v_gene: TRBV5-6; CDR3aa: CASTPAGGLTEQFF
d_gene: -; v_gene: TRBV11-2; CDR3aa: CASSLDRGSSFYGYTF
d_gene: TRBD2; v_gene: TRBV19; CDR3aa: CASSLKGGLAGGPTSYEQYF
d_gene: TRBD1; v_gene: TRBV13; CDR3aa: CASSSGQGNTGELFF
d_gene: -; v_gene: TRBV11-2; CDR3aa: CASSPRSGQISGELFF
d_gene: TRBD2; v_gene: TRBV5-6; CDR3aa: CASSFPTSGSYEQYF
d_gene: -; v_gene: TRBV7-9; CDR3aa: CASSLSAGTEAFF
d_gene: TRBD2; v_gene: TRBV19; CDR3aa: CASSIAAGGAYNEQFF
d_gene: -; v_gene: TRBV5-4; CDR3aa: CASSPGGILNTEAFF
d_gene: TRBD1; v_gene: TRBV5-1; CDR3aa: CASSPTGGVNGELFF
d_gene: -; v_gene: TRBV6-6; CDR3aa: CASSYGTNNEQFF
d_gene: TRBD1; v_gene: TRBV5-1; CDR3aa: CASSSPGTGLANFF
d_gene: TRBD1; v_gene: TRBV27; CDR3aa: CASSITGGGSPLHF
d_gene: -; v_gene: TRBV29-1; CDR3aa: CSVGLGNTEAFF
d_gene: TRBD1; v_gene: TRBV3-1/TRBV3-2; CDR3aa: CASSQGDRANSPLHF
d_gene: -; v_gene: TRBV6-5; CDR3aa: CASTRGGANSYEQYF
d_gene: TRBD2; v_gene: TRBV28; CDR3aa: CASSFWTSGDYYNEQFF
d_gene: -; v_gene: TRBV3-1/TRBV3-2; CDR3aa: CASSQFGDSNQPQHF
d_gene: TRBD2; v_gene: TRBV29-1; CDR3aa: CSVAGTSGRTGYEQYF
d_gene: -; v_gene: TRBV7-9; CDR3aa: CASSLEDSSGNTIYF
d_gene: -; v_gene: TRBV7-9; CDR3aa: CASSPRSAETQYF
d_gene: -; v_gene: TRBV15; CDR3aa: CATTGTHNYGYTF
d_gene: -; v_gene: TRBV6-5; CDR3aa: CASSTSYEQYF
d_gene: TRBD1; v_gene: TRBV19; CDR3aa: CASSILGQGADTIYF
d_gene: TRBD2; v_gene: TRBV28; CDR3aa: CASSFPLAGGETQYF
d_gene: -; v_gene: TRBV4-2; CDR3aa: CASSQVLDRYSYEQYF
d_gene: -; v_gene: TRBV12-3/TRBV12-4; CDR3aa: CASSLSGDGYTF
d_gene: -; v_gene: TRBV2; CDR3aa: CASWGLGANVLTF
d_gene: -; v_gene: TRBV7-8; CDR3aa: CASRLGANNQPQHF
d_gene: -; v_gene: TRBV10-3; CDR3aa: CAISESGGEQETQYF
d_gene: TRBD1; v_gene: TRBV19; CDR3aa: CASTWGQGVFTEAFF
d_gene: -; v_gene: TRBV30; CDR3aa: CAWSVPPWGGSNQPQHF
d_gene: TRBD1; v_gene: TRBV5-6; CDR3aa: CASSETGGRYEQYF
d_gene: -; v_gene: TRBV5-1; CDR3aa: CASSLSTDTQYF
d_gene: -; v_gene: TRBV3-1/TRBV3-2; CDR3aa: CASSQDWAGNSPLHF
d_gene: -; v_gene: TRBV7-2; CDR3aa: CASSPRIRENTEAFF
d_gene: -; v_gene: TRBV18; CDR3aa: CASSPGGSNTEAFF
d_gene: TRBD2; v_gene: TRBV5-1; CDR3aa: CASRDGTSGGETQYF
d_gene: -; v_gene: TRBV18; CDR3aa: CASSPQGAGTEAFF
d_gene: -; v_gene: TRBV11-2; CDR3aa: CASSPPGRGWEEQYF
d_gene: -; v_gene: TRBV28; CDR3aa: CASSRDFDSPLHF